Shown below are 20 T cell receptor beta chains from a single sample sequenced in a study of blood T cell repertoires in COVID-19. Profiling relied on immunoSEQ multiplex PCR, and the TCRdb table lists in-frame clones only, not all of them. The table includes some 200,000 clones, 94% detected once. Sequencing used peripheral blood. These TCRs come from a young man with COVID-19, enrolled during active disease.

The rearrangement links TRBV7-9 to TRBJ2-1, with 9 positions matching TRBD2. Trimming cost V 3 bases and J 6 bases; bases outside gene matches: 6. The CDR3 length is 15 residues. Germline lookup yields CDR1 SEHNR and CDR2 FQNEAQ (reference sequence). CDR3 in amino acids: CASSFGTSGPNEQFF. The DNA of the CDR3 is TGTGCCAGCAGCTTTGGCACTAGCGGGCCCAATGAGCAGTTCTTC.

The rearrangement joins TRBV2 to TRBJ2-1, with 15 bases aligning to TRBD2. The CDR3 runs to 21 residues. The germline CDR1 and CDR2 sequences are SNHLY and FYNNEI. The V and J ends lost 4 bases and 0 bases, in that order; junction bases with no gene match: 13. CDR3 sequence (DNA): TGTGCCAGCAGTGTGAGACGGACTAGCGGGGGGGCGTCAGACTCCTACAATGAGCAGTTCTTC. This encodes CASSVRRTSGGASDSYNEQFF.

CDR3 protein: CASSYVESYEQYF. The CDR3 DNA reads as TGTGCCAGCAGTTACGTCGAGTCCTACGAGCAGTACTTC. The chain recombines TRBV6-6 with TRBJ2-7; D remains ambiguous. This CDR3 comprises 13 residues. With 2 bases removed from V and 1 base from J, the gap between germline ends came to 6 bases. Germline CDR1 reads MNHNY; CDR2 reads SVGAGI (reference sequence).

This chain connects TRBV12-3 or TRBV12-4 to TRBJ1-5, with D possibly being TRBD1 (6 bases). There are 12 residues in the CDR3. V was cut by 5 bases and J by 10 bases, with 12 bases left in between. The CDR3 is CASSTLGAPQHF. CDR3 nucleotides: TGTGCCAGCAGTACCCTGGGGGCCCCCCAGCATTTT.

The chain couples TRBV5-4 to TRBJ1-1, with D perhaps matching TRBD1 (6 bases). The CDR3 length is 14 residues. V dropped 2 bases and J dropped 4 bases, with 12 bases sitting between them. Germline V gene lookup returns CDR1 SGHNT and CDR2 YYREEE (reference sequence). The CDR3 loop is CASSFQGIRTEAFF. CDR3 sequence (DNA): TGTGCCAGCAGCTTTCAGGGGATCCGCACTGAAGCTTTCTTT.

A few counts support this clone. This sequence joins TRBV4-2 and TRBJ1-6, with D perhaps matching TRBD1 (5 bases). Trimming took off 0 bases at V and 13 bases at J, with 13 bases between the two ends. The CDR3 has 14 residues. Germline assignment: CDR1 LGHNA and CDR2 YNFKEQ. The CDR3 DNA is TGTGCCAGCAGCCAAGATATCGGGGGAGGGCCCCTCCACTTT. It translates to CASSQDIGGGPLHF.

The V call is TRBV9, the J call TRBJ1-1; TRBD1 matches at 7 bases. CDR1 is SGDLS and CDR2 is YYNGEE in the germline V gene. The J segment lost 1 base and the V segment lost 4 bases, leaving 4 bases of the junction unmatched. This CDR3 comprises 14 residues. The CDR3 nucleotides read TGTGCCAGCAGCCCTCGGACAGGGAACACTGAAGCTTTCTTT. Protein product: CASSPRTGNTEAFF.

The gene calls are TRBV4-1 and TRBJ1-5, with 10 bases that match TRBD1. The germline CDR1 and CDR2 sequences are MGHRA and YSYEKL. This CDR3 region has 17 residues. V lost 0 bases, J lost 5 bases, and 7 bases stayed unmatched. CDR3 nucleotide sequence: TGCGCCAGCAGCCAAGAATCCGGGACAGGGGAAGATCAGCCCCAGCATTTT. Its translation is CASSQESGTGEDQPQHF.

The V gene is TRBV5-6, the J gene TRBJ1-2, with unresolved D. Trimming removed 4 bases at V and 6 bases at J, with 16 bases between. The CDR3 totals 14 residues. CDR1 SGHDT and CDR2 YYEEEE come from the germline V gene. CDR3 loop: CASSGLPGTHGYTF. In DNA, the CDR3 is TGTGCCAGCAGCGGCCTGCCAGGCACCCATGGCTACACCTTC. The entire variable domain, with the rest obtained from reference TRBV5-6 and TRBJ1-2, is as follows: DAGVTQSPTHLIKTRGQQVTLRCSPKSGHDTVSWYQQALGQGPQFIFQYYEEEERQRGNFPDRFSGHQFPNYSSELNVNALLLGDSALYLCASSGLPGTHGYTFGSGTRLTVV.

The rearrangement joins TRBV18 to TRBJ1-2, with 7 nucleotides matching TRBD1. With V trimmed by 0 bases and J by 4 bases, 8 bases remained unmatched. Germline CDR1 is KGHSH and CDR2 is LQKENI. The CDR3 totals 16 residues. CDR3: CASSPPDDRASYGYTF. CDR3 DNA sequence: TGTGCCAGCTCACCACCGGATGACAGGGCAAGCTATGGCTACACCTTC.

The gene calls are TRBV6-2 or TRBV6-3 and TRBJ2-1, with D unclear. Germline CDR1 reads MNHEY; CDR2 reads SVGEGT. The CDR3 has 17 amino acids. V lost 1 base and J lost 1, with 14 bases in between. CDR3 protein: CASSYFERPTSYNEQFF. For the CDR3, the DNA is TGTGCCAGCAGTTACTTCGAGAGGCCGACTTCCTACAATGAGCAGTTCTTC.

The chain has TRBV7-9 and TRBJ2-5; 9 bases match TRBD1. Trimming removed 8 bases from V and 5 bases from J; junction bases left unmatched: 12. The CDR3 runs to 15 residues. CDR1 and CDR2 (germline): SEHNR, FQNEAQ (reference sequence). CDR3 protein: CASSPQQGAKETQYF. The CDR3 DNA sequence: TGTGCCAGCTCCCCCCAACAGGGGGCAAAGGAGACCCAGTACTTC.

The J gene is TRBJ1-2, the V gene TRBV11-2, with TRBD1 matching 7 bases. The CDR3 is 15 residues long. Germline CDR1 and CDR2: SGHAT and FQNNGV. Unmatched junction bases numbered 11, after V lost 5 bases and J lost 5 bases. In DNA form, the CDR3 reads TGTGCCAGCAGCCTACAGGGGACAGATTTTTATGGCTACACCTTC. Its translation: CASSLQGTDFYGYTF.

The rearrangement joins TRBV19 to TRBJ1-5, with D possibly TRBD1 on 6 matching bases. V was shortened by 4 bases and J by 6 bases, with 16 bases between the two germline ends. The germline CDR1 and CDR2 sequences are LNHDA and SQIVND (reference sequence). The CDR3 runs 15 residues. The CDR3 DNA sequence: TGTGCCAGTAGTACTGACAGGTCCGTAAGTCAGCCCCAGCATTTT. Translated, it gives CASSTDRSVSQPQHF.

V is TRBV7-9 and J is TRBJ2-1, with unresolved D. The V gene's germline CDR1 is SEHNR and CDR2 FQNEAQ (reference sequence). V was pared by 5 bases and J by 7 bases, with 3 bases between. The CDR3 is 10 residues long. The DNA of the CDR3 is TGTGCCAGCAGCCGGAATGAGCAGTTCTTC. Its translation: CASSRNEQFF.

This rearrangement joins TRBV2 to TRBJ1-2; D is unclear. The CDR3 loop spans 14 amino acids. Trimming left V 0 bases short and J 5 bases short, with 10 bases between. Germline CDR1 and CDR2: SNHLY and FYNNEI. The CDR3 nucleotides are TGTGCCAGCAGTGAAGCGCGGGGAGGGTATGGCTACACCTTC. Its protein product is CASSEARGGYGYTF.

The chain uses TRBV27 and TRBJ1-5, with 7 bases matching TRBD1. Germline loops: CDR1 MNHEY, CDR2 SMNVEV (reference sequence). Trimming at V came to 3 bases and at J to 4 bases, leaving 3 bases not matched to a gene. CDR3 length: 14 residues. The CDR3 bases are TGTGCCAGCAGTTTGACAGGGATTAATCAGCCCCAGCATTTT. Translation: CASSLTGINQPQHF.

This chain uses TRBV7-9 with TRBJ1-2; no definite D call. Per germline, CDR1 SEHNR and CDR2 FQNEAQ (reference sequence). This CDR3 is 13 amino acids long. The germline V and J ends were trimmed by 6 bases and 0 bases, with 8 bases remaining between them. CDR3 amino acids: CASRSQANYGYTF. The CDR3 DNA is TGTGCCAGCAGGAGCCAAGCTAACTATGGCTACACCTTC.

The chain employs TRBV10-2 and TRBJ1-1; 8 bases line up with TRBD1. This CDR3 comprises 15 residues. The germline V gene encodes CDR1 WSHSY and CDR2 SAAADI. J lost 5 bases, V lost 0 bases, and 5 bases had no gene match. The CDR3 sequence is CASSESPGQATEAFF. CDR3 coding DNA: TGCGCCAGCAGTGAGTCTCCGGGACAGGCGACTGAAGCTTTCTTT.

The chain recombines TRBV2 with TRBJ1-5; perhaps TRBD1 as D (5 bases). Germline lookup yields CDR1 SNHLY and CDR2 FYNNEI. V dropped 8 bases and J dropped 0 bases, with 11 bases sitting between them. The CDR3 length is 14 residues. CDR3 sequence (DNA): TGTGCCAGCCGGGGGGGTTATAGCAATCAGCCCCAGCATTTT. Translating it yields CASRGGYSNQPQHF.